One sample yielded the 18 T cell receptor beta chains listed below, sequenced in a study of T cell repertoires in cytomegalovirus infection. TCRdb reprocessed the reads with MiXCR, giving one entry per CDR3 protein. The table has around 230,000 distinct CDR3 sequences, 30% to 45% seen once. What these receptors recognize is not known. The sample was CD8+ T cells from cultured PBMCs, taken from culture after CMV antigen stimulation. The origin of the receptors is a human donor in good health (CMV status not recorded). Some clones in this sample may be carry-over from other donors' samples.

There are many counts of this clonotype. This rearrangement joins TRBV27 to TRBJ2-1, with D unresolved. The CDR3 is 12 amino acids. Trimming removed 6 bases at V and 6 bases at J, with 9 bases between. CDR1 is MNHEY and CDR2 is SMNVEV in the germline V gene (reference sequence). CDR3 residues: CASSLGSNEQFF. The CDR3 coding sequence is TGTGCCAGCAGCTTAGGGTCCAATGAGCAGTTCTTC.

The chain combines TRBV6-1 with TRBJ2-3; 8 bases align to TRBD2. Trimming took 4 bases from V and 2 from J; bases not matched to a gene: 11. CDR3 length: 17 amino acids. CDR1 and CDR2 from the germline V gene are MNHNS and SASEGT. The CDR3 loop reads CASSVRSGGASTDTQYF. The CDR3 DNA reads TGTGCCAGCAGTGTTCGATCCGGGGGGGCATCCACAGATACGCAGTATTTT.

The chain has TRBV29-1 and TRBJ2-1, with 7 bases matching TRBD2. CDR1 and CDR2 from the germline V gene are SQVTM and ANQGSEA. Germline trimming cut 3 bases from V and 3 bases from J; bases unmatched to any gene: 5. This CDR3 has 14 residues. CDR3: CSVDPRENYNEQFF. The CDR3 region has the DNA TGCAGCGTTGATCCGCGGGAGAACTACAATGAGCAGTTCTTC.

This clonotype turned up a few times. The rearrangement joins TRBV16 to TRBJ2-1; 7 positions agree with TRBD1. Trimming at V came to 4 bases and at J to 6 bases, leaving 15 bases not matched to a gene. Germline V gene data show CDR1 as KGHSY and CDR2 as FQNENV. The CDR3 totals 17 residues. The CDR3 reads CASSPTYTGADGNEQFF. The CDR3 nucleotides are TGTGCCAGCAGCCCAACTTATACAGGGGCTGATGGCAATGAGCAGTTCTTC. Full variable domain (outside the CDR3, taken from reference TRBV16 and TRBJ2-1): GEEVAQTPKHLVRGEGQKAKLYCAPIKGHSYVFWYQQVLKNEFKFLISFQNENVFDETGMPKERFSAKCLPNSPCSLEIQATKLEDSAVYFCASSPTYTGADGNEQFFGPGTRLTVL.

The chain couples TRBV11-2 to TRBJ1-2; a possible D gene is TRBD1 (5 bases). V lost 1 base, J lost 7 bases, and 13 bases lay in between. CDR3 length: 14 amino acids. Germline CDR1 reads SGHAT; CDR2 reads FQNNGV. Here the CDR3 reads CASSLAGVAGGYTF. The DNA of the CDR3 is TGTGCCAGCAGCTTAGCGGGGGTCGCCGGTGGCTACACCTTC.

The rearrangement links TRBV12-3 or TRBV12-4 to TRBJ2-3, with TRBD2 matching 13 bases. The CDR3 sequence is 15 residues long. Germline trimming cut 7 bases from V and 2 bases from J; bases unmatched to any gene: 3. The CDR3 nucleotides read TGTGCCAGCATGGGACTAGCGGGGTTCACAGATACGCAGTATTTT. It specifies CASMGLAGFTDTQYF.

The chain couples TRBV7-3 to TRBJ2-1; D tentatively reads TRBD1 or TRBD2 (6 bases each). The CDR3 sequence is 13 residues long. V was cut by 1 base and J by 9 bases, with 10 bases left in between. The germline CDR1 and CDR2 sequences are SGHTA and FQGTGA. The DNA for the CDR3 is TGTGCCAGCAGCTTAATAGGGGGGACTGAGCAGTTCTTC. Amino acid sequence: CASSLIGGTEQFF.

This clonotype was counted at least ten times. The chain carries TRBV2 and TRBJ2-1; TRBD2 matches 9 bases. After removal of 2 bases from V and 4 bases from J, the junction contained 12 bases not matched to a gene. There are 18 residues in the CDR3. The germline V gene has CDR1 SNHLY and CDR2 FYNNEI. The DNA of the CDR3 is TGTGCCAGCAGTGAATCTGTTCTACTAGCGGGCGTTTACAATGAGCAGTTCTTC. It yields the protein CASSESVLLAGVYNEQFF.

V is TRBV20-1 and J is TRBJ2-3, with 8 bases that match TRBD2. V was pared by 6 bases and J by 0 bases, with 14 bases of the junction left unmatched. This CDR3 is 17 amino acids long. Germline V lookup: CDR1 DFQATT, CDR2 SNEGSKA (reference sequence). CDR3 residues: CSAPPNGGAPSTDTQYF. Written as DNA, the CDR3 is TGCAGTGCGCCCCCAAACGGGGGGGCCCCTAGCACAGATACGCAGTATTTT.

This clonotype was seen more than once but under ten times. The chain couples TRBV10-1 to TRBJ2-3; D remains unclear. The CDR3 has 14 residues. CDR1 is WNHNN and CDR2 is SYGVQD in the germline V gene (reference sequence). V lost 3 bases, J lost 1 base, and 8 bases lay in between. CDR3 DNA sequence: TGCGCCAGCAGTGAATCAGTCGGCACAGATACGCAGTATTTT. It encodes CASSESVGTDTQYF.

The V gene is TRBV29-1, the J gene TRBJ2-1; 7 positions match TRBD1. This CDR3 has 12 amino acids. CDR1 and CDR2 (germline): SQVTM, ANQGSEA. V shed 6 bases and J 10 bases; nucleotides not matched to a gene: 9. For the CDR3, the DNA is TGCAGCGTCGCCAGGGGGTGGCGGGAGCAGTTCTTC. Translating it yields CSVARGWREQFF.

This chain links TRBV12-5 with TRBJ2-7; TRBD2 aligns across 10 bases. With 1 base clipped from V and 3 bases from J, the junction kept 6 bases outside the gene matches. The CDR3 is made up of 16 amino acids. CDR1 LGHNT and CDR2 FRNRAP come from the germline V gene. CDR3 in amino acids: CASGLESGRDGYEQYF. The DNA of the CDR3 is TGTGCTAGTGGTTTGGAGAGCGGGAGGGACGGCTACGAGCAGTACTTC.

On this clonotype: A much larger clonotype is one base distant, so this may be a read error. The V gene is TRBV7-6, the J gene TRBJ2-3; tentative D call: TRBD1 (5 bases). The CDR3 totals 17 residues. CDR1 and CDR2 (germline): SGHVS, FNYEAQ. CDR3 region: CASSPGKGLVSTDTQCF. The CDR3 bases are TGTGCCAGCAGCCCTGGTAAGGGGCTGGTTAGCACAGATACGCAGTGTTTT.

The rearrangement links TRBV15 to TRBJ2-7; 8 bases are a match to TRBD1. Germline V gene sequence: CDR1 LNHNV, CDR2 YYDKDF (reference sequence). Unmatched junction bases numbered 6, after V lost 5 bases and J lost 0 bases. This CDR3 has 15 amino acids. The CDR3 nucleotides are TGTGCCACCAGCGGGCCCGGGACAGGCTCCTACGAGCAGTACTTC. This translates into CATSGPGTGSYEQYF.

This clonotype was detected a few times. The chain employs TRBV7-3 and TRBJ1-1; D is undetermined. The CDR3 extends over 13 amino acids. V was trimmed by 4 bases and J by 4 bases, leaving 10 bases between them. Germline values: CDR1 SGHTA, CDR2 FQGTGA. The CDR3 sequence is CASSSLGSTEAFF. CDR3 coding DNA: TGTGCCAGCAGCTCCTTAGGGAGCACTGAAGCTTTCTTT.

V and J are TRBV11-2 and TRBJ2-1, with 11 bases identical to TRBD2. V was clipped by 5 bases and J by 3 bases; unmatched bases: 9. The germline V gene has CDR1 SGHAT and CDR2 FQNNGV. The CDR3 contains 17 residues. The CDR3, as DNA: TGTGCCAGCAGCCCCGATAGCGGGACTAGCGGCTACAATGAGCAGTTCTTC. It specifies CASSPDSGTSGYNEQFF.

This clonotype occurred a few times. The chain links TRBV10-3 to TRBJ1-1; tentative D call: TRBD1 (5 bases). The CDR3 has 14 residues. The V gene's germline CDR1 is ENHRY and CDR2 SYGVKD. V was trimmed by 2 bases and J by 1 base, leaving 8 bases between them. The CDR3 DNA reads TGTGCCATCAGTGAGCCGGGGACGAACACTGAAGCTTTCTTT. Translation gives CAISEPGTNTEAFF.

This clonotype was found a few times. The CDR3 region has the DNA TGTGCCAGCAGCTTAGGTTTACAGCGGGGGAAGTGGGAGACCCAGTACTTC. It specifies CASSLGLQRGKWETQYF. The chain joins TRBV7-8 to TRBJ2-5; 8 nucleotides align to TRBD2. Germline lookup yields CDR1 SGHVS and CDR2 FQNEAQ. This CDR3 is built from 17 residues. After removal of 1 base from V and 5 bases from J, the junction contained 12 bases not matched to a gene.